Shown below are 11 T cell receptor beta chains from a single sample sequenced in a study of type 1 regulatory T cells. TCRdb re-called the reads with MiXCR, one entry per CDR3 protein. The sample includes about 100,000 distinct CDR3 sequences, about 28% seen only once; the top ten take 2.2%. Input material: CD4+ T cells, either the whole sample or a sorted fraction (not recorded which). Source of these receptors: a human donor in good health.

In its sample, this clonotype was seen a few times. The V and J genes are TRBV6-2 or TRBV6-3 and TRBJ1-1, with 8 bases that match TRBD1. Trimming removed 2 bases from V and 11 bases from J; junction bases left unmatched: 13. Germline V lookup: CDR1 MNHEY, CDR2 SVGEGT. The CDR3 consists of 15 residues. Here the CDR3 reads CASSYGSRQGAGAFF. The CDR3 DNA follows: TGTGCCAGCAGTTACGGCTCCCGGCAGGGGGCCGGGGCTTTCTTT.

This clonotype has just a few counts. The chain recombines TRBV6-5 with TRBJ2-1; the match to TRBD1 covers 12 bases. The CDR3 is 16 amino acids. The V gene end was trimmed by 2 bases and the J gene end by 6 bases; junction bases not matched to a gene: 5. Germline values: CDR1 MNHEY, CDR2 SVGAGI. The CDR3, as DNA: TGTGCCAGCAGTTACCTGGGACAGGGGGCAGGCAATGAGCAGTTCTTC. It encodes CASSYLGQGAGNEQFF.

The rearrangement joins TRBV24-1 to TRBJ2-5; D is uncertain. The CDR3 length is 17 residues. Between the trimmed V and J ends, which lost 4 bases and 5 bases, there was a span of 22 bases. In germline, CDR1 is KGHDR, CDR2 SFDVKD. The CDR3 coding sequence is TGTGCCACCAGTGAAAACGATTCCGGGCCCCACGCCGAGACCCAGTACTTC. This translates into CATSENDSGPHAETQYF.

This clonotype was recorded once. The rearrangement uses TRBV20-1 and TRBJ2-5, with D perhaps being TRBD1 or TRBD2 (6 bases each). CDR1 is DFQATT and CDR2 is SNEGSKA in the germline V gene (reference sequence). Trimming pared 6 bases from V and 5 bases from J, leaving 19 bases between. The CDR3 has 14 amino acids. The DNA for the CDR3 is TGCAGTGCCACCGGGACCAGAGGGGGGGAGACCCAGTACTTC. It yields the protein CSATGTRGGETQYF.

This chain connects TRBV20-1 to TRBJ2-5, with D perhaps TRBD2 (5 bases). Germline CDR1 reads DFQATT; CDR2 reads SNEGSKA (reference sequence). V was shortened by 3 bases and J by 5 bases, with 13 bases between the two germline ends. This CDR3 has 13 residues. CDR3 amino acids: CSASAGVGETQYF. CDR3 coding DNA: TGCAGTGCTAGTGCCGGGGTCGGGGAGACCCAGTACTTC.

This clonotype was recorded once. The gene calls are TRBV20-1 and TRBJ2-7; 8 bases agree with TRBD1. Germline CDR1 DFQATT, CDR2 SNEGSKA (reference sequence). V lost 2 bases, J lost 0 bases, and 3 bases stayed unmatched. This CDR3 comprises 14 residues. CDR3 sequence (DNA): TGCAGTGCTAGACGACAGGGGATCTCCTACGAGCAGTACTTC. Protein product: CSARRQGISYEQYF.

The chain combines TRBV18 with TRBJ1-6, with D unresolved. The CDR3 extends over 13 amino acids. CDR1 and CDR2 from the germline V gene are KGHSH and LQKENI. Trimming took 2 bases from V and 9 from J, leaving 8 bases between them. CDR3 bases: TGTGCCAGCTCACCAGGATTAGGTTCACCCCTCCACTTT. Its translation: CASSPGLGSPLHF.

The table lists this clonotype with a few counts. The chain couples TRBV6-2 or TRBV6-3 to TRBJ2-7, with D perhaps TRBD2 (6 bases). The germline gives CDR1 MNHEY, CDR2 SVGEGT. This CDR3 has 14 amino acids. V was pared by 6 bases and J by 1 base, with 13 bases between. As DNA, the CDR3 is TGTGCCAGCAGAAGCCGGGACTTATCCTACGAGCAGTACTTC. This sequence encodes CASRSRDLSYEQYF.

This rearrangement joins TRBV29-1 to TRBJ2-1; D perhaps matches TRBD2 (5 bases). CDR1 is SQVTM, CDR2 ANQGSEA, per germline. This CDR3 is 13 amino acids long. With 6 bases removed from V and 7 bases from J, the gap between germline ends came to 16 bases. As DNA, the CDR3 is TGCAGCGTAGCGGACGACGTCATGAATGAGCAGTTCTTC. Translated, it gives CSVADDVMNEQFF.

The chain recombines TRBV12-5 with TRBJ2-1; the match to TRBD1 covers 7 bases. Germline V lookup: CDR1 LGHNT, CDR2 FRNRAP. The CDR3 extends over 11 amino acids. With V trimmed by 5 bases and J by 10 bases, 2 bases remained unmatched. The CDR3 nucleotides are TGTGCTAGTGGTGCGGACAGGGAGCAGTTCTTC. It codes for CASGADREQFF.

The chain is built from TRBV7-2 and TRBJ2-3; TRBD2 agrees at 8 bases. This CDR3 has 12 residues. Per germline, CDR1 SGHTA and CDR2 FQGNSA. V shed 4 bases and J 11 bases; nucleotides not matched to a gene: 5. In DNA form, the CDR3 reads TGTGCCAGCAGCTCTGGGACTAGTGAGCAGTATTTT. Its translation is CASSSGTSEQYF.